Each of the 3 T cell receptor beta chains below was sequenced from the same sample in a study of T cell responses to AZD1222 COVID-19 vaccine. TCRdb's copy holds only in-frame clones and misses some; the assay was immunoSEQ multiplex PCR. The sample lists 40,000 to 50,000 clones; 65% to 85% were seen once. The source material was peripheral blood, sampled 28 days after the second AZD1222 dose. Receptors originate from an adult who received the AZD1222 COVID-19 vaccine.

For the CDR3, the DNA is TGTGCCAGCAGCTTGTCGTGGGAGCAGTACTTC. Translation: CASSLSWEQYF. The chain links TRBV11-2 to TRBJ2-7; D unclear. With 3 bases removed from V and 7 bases from J, the gap between germline ends came to 7 bases. Germline V gives CDR1 SGHAT, CDR2 FQNNGV. The CDR3 extends over 11 amino acids.

The chain has TRBV9 and TRBJ1-4, with 9 bases lining up with TRBD1. The germline gives CDR1 SGDLS, CDR2 YYNGEE. Losses at the gene ends were 4 bases for V and 8 bases for J; bases not matched to a gene: 6. CDR3 size: 14 residues. The CDR3 reads CASSWTGVSEKLFF. In DNA, the CDR3 is TGTGCCAGCAGCTGGACAGGGGTGTCGGAAAAACTGTTTTTT.

This sequence joins TRBV2 and TRBJ2-1; D gene uncertain. Germline V lookup: CDR1 SNHLY, CDR2 FYNNEI. The CDR3 sequence is 15 residues long. With 6 bases removed from V and 0 bases from J, the gap between germline ends came to 12 bases. CDR3 amino acids: CASRWGTDSYNEQFF. Here the CDR3 DNA reads TGTGCCAGCAGATGGGGTACCGACTCCTACAATGAGCAGTTCTTC. Full variable domain (remainder filled in from reference TRBV2 and TRBJ2-1): EPEVTQTPSHQVTQMGQEVILRCVPISNHLYFYWYRQILGQKVEFLVSFYNNEISEKSEIFDDQFSVERPDGSNFTLKIRSTKLEDSAMYFCASRWGTDSYNEQFFGPGTRLTVL.